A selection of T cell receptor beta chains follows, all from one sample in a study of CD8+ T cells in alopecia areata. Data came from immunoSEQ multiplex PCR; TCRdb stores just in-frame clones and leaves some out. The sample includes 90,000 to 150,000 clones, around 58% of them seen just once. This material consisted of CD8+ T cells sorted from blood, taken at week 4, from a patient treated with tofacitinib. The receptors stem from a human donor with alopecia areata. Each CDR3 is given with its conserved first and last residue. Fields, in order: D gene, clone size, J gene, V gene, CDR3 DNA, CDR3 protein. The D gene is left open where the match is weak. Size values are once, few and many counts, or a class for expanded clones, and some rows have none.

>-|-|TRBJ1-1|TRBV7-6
TGTGCCAGCAGCCCATCCGGCTTCGGCGCCGTGAACACTGAAGCTTTCTTT
CASSPSGFGAVNTEAFF
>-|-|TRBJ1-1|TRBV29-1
TGCAGCGTTGACTTAAATGGGGGGACTGAAGCTTTCTTT
CSVDLNGGTEAFF
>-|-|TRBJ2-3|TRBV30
TGTGCCTGGAACCAGGGGGGGACAAGCACAGATACGCAGTATTTT
CAWNQGGTSTDTQYF
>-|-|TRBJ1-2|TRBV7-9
TGTGCCAGCAGCCCAGTAGAGGGGGGCCATAACTATGGCTACACCTTC
CASSPVEGGHNYGYTF
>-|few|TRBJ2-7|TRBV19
TGTGCCAGTAGTATCAGGAGGGAAATCTCCTACGAGCAGTACTTC
CASSIRREISYEQYF
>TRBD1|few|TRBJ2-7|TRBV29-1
TGCAGCGTTGAGGGGACAGCGATTGAGCAGTACTTC
CSVEGTAIEQYF
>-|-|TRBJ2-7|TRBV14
TGTGCCAGCAGCCAAGCTTCAAGTGAGGGTTTGAGCTCCTACGAGCAGTACTTC
CASSQASSEGLSSYEQYF
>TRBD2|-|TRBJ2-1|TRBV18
TGTGCCAGCTCCCCCTACCCGAAGCGGGGGCCTTACAATGAGCAGTTCTTC
CASSPYPKRGPYNEQFF
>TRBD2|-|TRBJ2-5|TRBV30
TGTGCCTGGAGCGGGCTAGCGGGGGAAGAGACCCAGTACTTC
CAWSGLAGEETQYF
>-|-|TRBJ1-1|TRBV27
TGTGCCAGCACCCCTTTTCGCCTTTCCGGCGGGAACACTGAAGCTTTCTTT
CASTPFRLSGGNTEAFF
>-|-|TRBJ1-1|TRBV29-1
TGCAGCGCTAACTCGTGGCCGAACACTGAAGCTTTCTTT
CSANSWPNTEAFF
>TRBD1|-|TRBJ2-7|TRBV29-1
TGCAGCGTTTACCCAGGGACAGACTCCTACGAGCAGTACTTC
CSVYPGTDSYEQYF
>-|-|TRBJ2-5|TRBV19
TGTGCCAGTAGTATGGGGGACCGGAGGGGAGAGACCCAGTACTTC
CASSMGDRRGETQYF
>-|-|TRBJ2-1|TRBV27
TGTGCCAGCAGCACCTTAGGCAATGAGCAGTTCTTC
CASSTLGNEQFF
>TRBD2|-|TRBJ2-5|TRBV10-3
TGTGCCATCAGTGGATTTAAGCGGGGGGGCCTGGAGACCCAGTACTTC
CAISGFKRGGLETQYF
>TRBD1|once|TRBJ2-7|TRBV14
TGTGCCAGCAGCCAAGTAGCCAGGGGGCTATTAGAGGGGCAGTACTTC
CASSQVARGLLEGQYF
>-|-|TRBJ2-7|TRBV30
TGTGCCTGGAGTGTGGGGGCTAATTACGAGCAGTACTTC
CAWSVGANYEQYF
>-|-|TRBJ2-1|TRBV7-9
TGTGCCAGCAGCGTCGCCGTGGATGAGCAGTTCTTC
CASSVAVDEQFF
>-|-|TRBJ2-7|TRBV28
TGTGCCAGCAGTTCCACGGTTAGCTCCTACGAGCAGTACTTC
CASSSTVSSYEQYF
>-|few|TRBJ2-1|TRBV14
TGTGCCAGCAGCCAAGGTTCAGGGTCTGAGCAGTTCTTC
CASSQGSGSEQFF
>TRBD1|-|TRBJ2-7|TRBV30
TGTGCCTGGAGTCCCGGACAGGGGGCGCACGAGCAGTACTTC
CAWSPGQGAHEQYF
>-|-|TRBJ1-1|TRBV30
TGTGCCTGGAGTGGCCCTATAGCGGGCACTGAAGCTTTCTTT
CAWSGPIAGTEAFF
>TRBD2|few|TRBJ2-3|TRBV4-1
TGCGCCAGCAGCCAAGACCGGACTAGCGGGGCGGATACGCAGTATTTT
CASSQDRTSGADTQYF
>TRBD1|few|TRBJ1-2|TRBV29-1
TGCAGCGCGCTAGGACAGGGGGCGCGGGGCTACACCTTC
CSALGQGARGYTF
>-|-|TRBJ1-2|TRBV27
TGTGCCAGCAGTTTATCCGCAGGGGCGAACTATGGCTACACCTTC
CASSLSAGANYGYTF
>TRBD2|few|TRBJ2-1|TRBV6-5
TGTGCCAGCAGTTATCAAGCGGGGGAACCAAATGAGCAGTTCTTC
CASSYQAGEPNEQFF
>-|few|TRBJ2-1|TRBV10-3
TGTGCCATCAGTGATTGGGACAACTCCTACAATGAGCAGTTCTTC
CAISDWDNSYNEQFF
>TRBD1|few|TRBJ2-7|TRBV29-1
TGCAGCGTTCCCACGGACAGGGCCTACGAGCAGTACTTC
CSVPTDRAYEQYF
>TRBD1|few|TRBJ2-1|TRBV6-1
TGTGCCAGCAGGACAGGGGGTTCATACAATGAGCAGTTCTTC
CASRTGGSYNEQFF
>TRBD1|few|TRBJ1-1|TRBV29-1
TGCAGCGTTGAAGGGGACAGTTCAGCTTTCTTT
CSVEGDSSAFF
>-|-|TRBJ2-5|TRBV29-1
TGCAGCGTCGAACAGGGATCAGAGACCCAGTACTTC
CSVEQGSETQYF
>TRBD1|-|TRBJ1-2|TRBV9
TGTGCCAGCAGCGTAGCTGGAACAGGGGATGGCTACACCTTC
CASSVAGTGDGYTF
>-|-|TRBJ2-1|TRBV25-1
TGTGCCAGCAGTGACGGGAGCTCCTACAATGAGCAGTTCTTC
CASSDGSSYNEQFF
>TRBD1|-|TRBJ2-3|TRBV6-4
TGTGCCAGCGGGGACAGGTCCCGTCTCACAGATACGCAGTATTTT
CASGDRSRLTDTQYF
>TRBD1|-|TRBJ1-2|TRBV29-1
TGCAGCGTTGAACAGGGGGGATCCTATGGCTACACCTTC
CSVEQGGSYGYTF
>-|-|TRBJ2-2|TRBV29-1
TGCAGCGTTCTGGGGGAAACCGGGGAGCTGTTTTTT
CSVLGETGELFF
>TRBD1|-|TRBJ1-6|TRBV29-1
TGCAGCGTTCGGACAGGAAATTCACCCCTCCACTTT
CSVRTGNSPLHF
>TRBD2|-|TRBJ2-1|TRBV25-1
TGTGCCAGCAGCGACCTCGCTAGCGGGCCCTGGGATGAGCAGTTCTTC
CASSDLASGPWDEQFF
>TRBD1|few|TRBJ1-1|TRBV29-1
TGCAGCGTGTACAGGGGTAACACTGAAGCTTTCTTT
CSVYRGNTEAFF
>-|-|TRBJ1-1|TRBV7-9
TGTGCCAGCAGCTTTGGACAGCGGATAAACATGAACACTGAAGCTTTCTTT
CASSFGQRINMNTEAFF
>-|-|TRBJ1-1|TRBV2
TGTGCCAGCAGTGGGCTGAACACTGAAGCTTTCTTT
CASSGLNTEAFF
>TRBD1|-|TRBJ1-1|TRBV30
TGTGCCATCGGACAGGGCGGGGTGAACACTGAAGCTTTCTTT
CAIGQGGVNTEAFF
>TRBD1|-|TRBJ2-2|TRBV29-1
TGCAGCGTGACAGGGTCATGGGCCGGGGAGCTGTTTTTT
CSVTGSWAGELFF
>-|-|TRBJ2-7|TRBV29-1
TGCAGCGTGGGAGCCGGGGTTTCCTACGAGCAGTACTTC
CSVGAGVSYEQYF
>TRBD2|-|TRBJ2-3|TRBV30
TGTGCCTGGATCGGTAGCCGGGGGGCAGATACGCAGTATTTT
CAWIGSRGADTQYF
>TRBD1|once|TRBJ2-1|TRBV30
TGTGCCTGGAGTGTACAAGGGGACAGGAAGTTCTTC
CAWSVQGDRKFF
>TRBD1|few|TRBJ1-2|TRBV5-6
TGTGCCAGCAGCTACGGGACAGGGAACTATGGCTACACCTTC
CASSYGTGNYGYTF
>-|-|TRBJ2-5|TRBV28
TGTGCCAGCAGTTTATTAGGTGGCAGGACCCAAGAGACCCAGTACTTC
CASSLLGGRTQETQYF
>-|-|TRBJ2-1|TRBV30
TGTGCCTGGAGTGGAGGGACGGAGCATTACAATGAGCAGTTCTTC
CAWSGGTEHYNEQFF
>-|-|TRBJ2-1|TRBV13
TGTGCCAGCAGCTTAGCGAGGGATGAGCAGTTCTTC
CASSLARDEQFF
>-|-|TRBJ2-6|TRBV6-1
TGTGCCAGCAGTGAAGCGGGCTCTGGGGCCAACGTCCTGACTTTC
CASSEAGSGANVLTF
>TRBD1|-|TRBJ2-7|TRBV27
TGTGCCAGCAGTTACGAAACCGGGACAGGGGCCTACGAGCAGTACTTC
CASSYETGTGAYEQYF
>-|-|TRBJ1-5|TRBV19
TGTGCCAGTAGTGCCTACTCAGGGGCGGGTCAGCCCCAGCATTTT
CASSAYSGAGQPQHF
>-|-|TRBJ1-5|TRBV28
TGTGCCAGCAGTCCTCCTACGGGGACTCAGCCCCAGCATTTT
CASSPPTGTQPQHF
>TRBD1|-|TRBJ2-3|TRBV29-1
TGCAGCGGCCGGACAGGGGTCAACTCAGATACGCAGTATTTT
CSGRTGVNSDTQYF
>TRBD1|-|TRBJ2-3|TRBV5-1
TGCGCCAGCAGCTTTCCGGACAGGGGGTCAGATACGCAGTATTTT
CASSFPDRGSDTQYF
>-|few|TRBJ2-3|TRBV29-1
TGCAGCGTCAACCCTGGACTTCCTGGCACAGATACGCAGTATTTT
CSVNPGLPGTDTQYF
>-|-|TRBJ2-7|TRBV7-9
TGTGCCAGCAGCCCACAGGGCCCACGAATCTACGAGCAGTACTTC
CASSPQGPRIYEQYF
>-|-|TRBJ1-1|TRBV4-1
TGCGCCAGCAGCCAAGGAGACACCATGAACACTGAAGCTTTCTTT
CASSQGDTMNTEAFF
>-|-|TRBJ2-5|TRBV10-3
TGTGCCATCAGTGAGTCGCAGGGGCTGGAGACCCAGTACTTC
CAISESQGLETQYF